The sequence of this T cell receptor beta chain was determined in a study of T cells in Graves' hyperthyroidism and ophthalmopathy. Points from the study as a whole: From stable hyperthyroidism, ophthalmopathy was set apart by a 13 V-J model. Ophthalmopathy, as predicted by the model, came a median roughly 6.5 months after the prediction. Blood held most thyroid clonotypes expanded above 0.001 frequency.

CDR3 size: 14 residues. Trimming pared 5 bases from V and 0 bases from J, leaving 10 bases between. Germline V gene sequence: CDR1 SGHAT, CDR2 FQNNGV. This clonotype was recorded many times. Its antigen is currently unknown. Orbital computed tomography and thyroid ultrasound, together with serum TRAb and thyroxine and clinical symptoms, were used for diagnoses. Amplified TCR beta CDR3 regions derived from RNA transcripts. Researchers ran a first-round RT-PCR on the TCR CDR3 using the HTBI primer set. TCRdb redid the calling of the multiplex PCR reads with MiXCR, one entry per CDR3 protein. The sample holds some 510,000 distinct CDR3 sequences; roughly 20% are singletons and the top ten take approximately 25%.

This TCR came from a man aged 18 to 30 with Graves' hyperthyroidism. The sequenced sample was blood. The chain has TRBV11-2 and TRBJ1-1, with D maybe TRBD1 (5 bases). This CDR3 reads CASSIGHMNTEAFF. For the CDR3, the DNA is TGTGCCAGCAGCATAGGACACATGAACACTGAAGCTTTCTTT.